Detailed here is one T cell receptor beta chain. This sample was taken from a study of T cells in Graves' hyperthyroidism and ophthalmopathy. The germline V gene encodes CDR1 MNHEY and CDR2 SVGAGI. V lost 2 bases, J lost 4 bases, and 15 bases lay in between. This CDR3 spans 16 amino acids. Amplification yielded TCR beta CDR3 regions, with RNA transcripts as the source. First-round RT-PCR with HTBI primers amplified the TCR CDR3 region. TCRdb ran MiXCR on the multiplex PCR reads and lists one entry per CDR3 protein. The sample shows hundreds of thousands of distinct CDR3 sequences, about two fifths of them seen only once. Lactation, pregnancy, other autoimmune disease or uncontrolled infection led to exclusion of patients.

This receptor was taken from a man between 18 and 35 years old with Graves' hyperthyroidism. Sample: blood. The chain recombines TRBV6-5 with TRBJ1-3, with D unresolved. CDR3 in amino acids: CASSYGLTDPGNTIYF. The CDR3 DNA is TGTGCCAGCAGTTACGGCCTGACCGACCCAGGAAACACCATATATTTT.